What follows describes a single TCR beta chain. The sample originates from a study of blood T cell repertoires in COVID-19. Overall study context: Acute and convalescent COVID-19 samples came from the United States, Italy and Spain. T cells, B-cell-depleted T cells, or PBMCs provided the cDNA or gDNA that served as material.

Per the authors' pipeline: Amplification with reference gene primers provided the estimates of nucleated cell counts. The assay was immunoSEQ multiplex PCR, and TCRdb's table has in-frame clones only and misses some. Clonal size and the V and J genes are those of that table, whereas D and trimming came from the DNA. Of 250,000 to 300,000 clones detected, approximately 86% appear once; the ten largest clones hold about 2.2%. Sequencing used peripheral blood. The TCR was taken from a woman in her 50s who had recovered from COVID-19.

The CDR3 region is CASSAFGSSGYTDTQYF. The CDR3 coding sequence is TGCGCCAGCAGCGCCTTCGGTTCCAGCGGGTACACAGATACGCAGTATTTT. The chain carries TRBV5-1 and TRBJ2-3, with a weak D call TRBD2 (6 bases). CDR1 and CDR2 from the germline V gene are SGHRS and YFSETQ. V was pared by 4 bases and J by 2 bases, with 20 bases between. This CDR3 is built from 17 residues.